These 23 T cell receptor beta chains came from one sample sequenced in a study of human T cells and chemical hapten exposure. The time point was: pre-sensitization, week 0. The treatment is: therapeutic diphenylcyclopropenone sensitization with weekly scalp DPC. In TCRdb, the RACE reads were re-called with MiXCR into one record per CDR3 protein. Of 380,000 or so distinct CDR3 sequences in the sample, about 5.4% were seen once. The material was whole blood, obtained in connection with sensitization to the hapten diphenylcyclopropenone (DPC). Receptors originate from a young woman with alopecia areata. Some clones in this sample may be carry-over from other donors' samples.

This clonotype was detected many times. This chain links TRBV2 with TRBJ1-1; tentatively, D is TRBD1 (6 bases). V lost 5 bases to trimming and J lost 3 bases, with 16 bases between them. The CDR3 spans 15 residues. Germline V lookup: CDR1 SNHLY, CDR2 FYNNEI. CDR3 nucleotides: TGTGCCAGCAGTTTCACGGGGGCGAGGGACACTGAAGCTTTCTTT. It yields the protein CASSFTGARDTEAFF.

Only a few counts were recorded for this clonotype. The chain employs TRBV10-3 and TRBJ2-3, with 8 bases matching TRBD2. The J segment lost 4 bases and the V segment lost 9 bases, leaving 12 bases of the junction unmatched. This CDR3 comprises 15 residues. Germline V gene sequence: CDR1 ENHRY, CDR2 SYGVKD. DNA for the CDR3: TGTGCCATTTCCCCGGGAGGGGGGGATCCAGATACGCAGTATTTT. The encoded protein is CAISPGGGDPDTQYF.

The sample holds a few counts of this clonotype. The rearrangement joins TRBV4-3 to TRBJ2-7; D ambiguous. This CDR3 is built from 16 residues. The V and J ends lost 1 base and 5 bases respectively, with 18 bases between them. The germline V gene encodes CDR1 LGHNA and CDR2 YSLEER. The CDR3 here is CASSQVRFAGINEQYF. The CDR3 DNA reads TGCGCCAGCAGCCAAGTCAGGTTCGCAGGAATCAACGAGCAGTACTTC.

This clonotype came up many times. V gene TRBV6-2 or TRBV6-3 combines with J gene TRBJ2-2; D might be TRBD2 (5 bases). Trimming left V 4 bases short and J 4 bases short, with 10 bases between. Germline loops: CDR1 MNHEY, CDR2 SVGEGT. The CDR3 totals 14 residues. The CDR3, as DNA: TGTGCCAGCAGTTTCGGGGTTTTCACCGGGGAGCTGTTTTTT. Its protein product is CASSFGVFTGELFF.

The sample holds many counts of this clonotype. The chain combines TRBV10-3 with TRBJ1-1, with D possibly TRBD1 on 5 matching bases. The germline CDR1 and CDR2 sequences are ENHRY and SYGVKD. This CDR3 comprises 13 residues. The V and J ends lost 7 bases and 1 base respectively, with 10 bases between them. CDR3 coding DNA: TGTGCCATCACGGAGGGGAAGAACACTGAAGCTTTCTTT. This gives the protein CAITEGKNTEAFF.

The chain couples TRBV12-3 or TRBV12-4 to TRBJ1-4; TRBD1 matches 11 bases. The length of the CDR3 is 17 residues. V was pared by 5 bases and J by 0 bases, with 5 bases of the junction left unmatched. The CDR3 DNA is TGTGCCAGCAGTCGGGACAGGGGGGTAGCAACTAATGAAAAACTGTTTTTT. This translates into CASSRDRGVATNEKLFF.

This clonotype was counted at least ten times. This chain joins TRBV6-6 and TRBJ2-3, with D unresolved. Between the trimmed V and J ends, which lost 4 bases and 1 base, there was a span of 6 bases. Germline CDR1 and CDR2: MNHNY and SVGAGI (reference sequence). This CDR3 has 13 amino acids. The CDR3, as DNA: TGTGCCAGCAGTTCCGAGGGCACAGATACGCAGTATTTT. Its translation: CASSSEGTDTQYF.

In this sample, this clonotype turned up a few times. The chain uses TRBV14 and TRBJ2-3, with 7 bases that match TRBD1. The CDR3 loop spans 14 amino acids. J was trimmed by 3 bases and V by 7 bases; bases with no gene match: 7. Germline V gene lookup returns CDR1 SGHDN and CDR2 FVKESK. The CDR3 reads CASNIQGVTDTQYF. CDR3 bases: TGTGCCAGCAACATTCAGGGGGTTACAGATACGCAGTATTTT. The whole variable domain, remainder taken from reference TRBV14 and TRBJ2-3, is EAGVTQFPSHSVIEKGQTVTLRCDPISGHDNLYWYRRVMGKEIKFLLHFVKESKQDESGMPNNRFLAERTGGTYSTLKVQPAELEDSGVYFCASNIQGVTDTQYFGPGTRLTVL.

This clonotype was seen at least ten times. V gene TRBV10-3 combines with J gene TRBJ2-7, with a weak D call TRBD1 (5 bases). V shed 5 bases and J shed 5 bases, with 13 bases lying between them. The CDR3 length is 13 residues. The V gene's germline CDR1 is ENHRY and CDR2 SYGVKD. The chain's CDR3 is CAISPRVGDEQYF. For the CDR3, the DNA is TGTGCCATCAGTCCGCGAGTAGGGGACGAGCAGTACTTC.

Of note for this clonotype: Being one base from a much bigger clone, this may be a read error. This sequence joins TRBV24-1 and TRBJ1-2; 9 nucleotides agree with TRBD1. Germline V lookup: CDR1 KGHDR, CDR2 SFDVKD. Trimming at V came to 2 bases and at J to 7 bases, leaving 7 bases not matched to a gene. This CDR3 has 15 residues. CDR3 nucleotides: TGTGCCACCAGTGATTCTTCCGGGACAGGGTGTGGCTACACCTTC. Its translation: CATSDSSGTGCGYTF.

The CDR3 loop reads CASSSLAGLDTQYF. The CDR3 DNA follows: TGTGCCAGCAGTTCCCTAGCGGGGCTAGATACGCAGTATTTT. The V call is TRBV27, the J call TRBJ2-3, with 9 nucleotides matching TRBD2. CDR1 MNHEY and CDR2 SMNVEV come from the germline V gene (reference sequence). V shed 4 bases and J 5 bases; nucleotides not matched to a gene: 4. This CDR3 region has 14 residues.

This chain links TRBV11-2 with TRBJ1-6, with D perhaps TRBD1 (5 bases). Per the germline V gene, CDR1 is SGHAT and CDR2 is FQNNGV. V was pared by 5 bases and J by 3 bases, with 23 bases between. The CDR3 spans 19 residues. CDR3 DNA: TGTGCCAGCAGCCGTATATCCTCCAGAGGGGACGTCTATAATTCACCCCTCCACTTT. Amino acid sequence: CASSRISSRGDVYNSPLHF.

This clonotype was detected ten times or more. This chain joins TRBV21-1 and TRBJ2-7; the table's D call TRBD1 went unverified against the DNA. TRBV21-1 has pseudogene status. The length of the CDR3 is 14 residues. CDR3 nucleotides: TGTGCCAGCAGCAGGTGGGGGGGCCTCTACGAGCAGTACTTC. Encoded protein: CASSRWGGLYEQYF.

J is TRBJ2-3 and V is TRBV2; D possibly corresponds to TRBD2 (5 bases). V shed 8 bases and J shed 9 bases, with 15 bases lying between them. Germline loops: CDR1 SNHLY, CDR2 FYNNEI. This CDR3 comprises 12 residues. The CDR3 sequence is CASFIRPGTQYF. The CDR3 DNA reads as TGTGCCAGCTTCATCAGACCGGGAACGCAGTATTTT.

There are many counts of this clonotype. This chain connects TRBV12-3 or TRBV12-4 to TRBJ1-3; D is unresolved. The CDR3 contains 12 residues. V lost 6 bases and J 2 bases, leaving 5 bases between the germline ends. The CDR3 nucleotides are TGTGCCAGCAGGTCCGCTGGAAACACCATATATTTT. This translates into CASRSAGNTIYF.

This clonotype was counted ten times or more. CDR3 bases: TGCAGCGTTGAAGAGACAGGGAACACTGAAGCTTTCTTT. It is translated as CSVEETGNTEAFF. The chain combines TRBV29-1 with TRBJ1-1; weak D call: TRBD1 (6 bases). The V gene's germline CDR1 is SQVTM and CDR2 ANQGSEA. The V and J ends lost 0 bases and 1 base respectively, with 6 bases between them. The CDR3 consists of 13 residues.

The genes are TRBV6-2 or TRBV6-3 and TRBJ2-1, with TRBD2 as a possible D gene (7 bases). The length of the CDR3 is 14 residues. CDR1 MNHEY and CDR2 SVGEGT come from the germline V gene. Trimming stripped 11 bases from V and 2 bases from J, with 16 bases between. CDR3 sequence: CAHAWGGTYNEQFF. For the CDR3, the DNA is TGTGCCCACGCTTGGGGGGGCACCTACAATGAGCAGTTCTTC.

Remarks on this clonotype: Its ends do not fully match the called genes, so a read error is possible. This sequence joins TRBV12-3 or TRBV12-4 and TRBJ2-3, with 15 bases fitting TRBD2. The CDR3 is 18 amino acids. CDR3 nucleotide sequence: TGTGCCAGCAGTGGGACTAGCGGGGGGATTCTCCTCACAGATACGCAGTTTTTT. Protein product: CASSGTSGGILLTDTQFF.

The rearrangement uses TRBV10-3 and TRBJ1-1; TRBD1 might be the D (6 bases). With 4 bases removed from V and 5 bases from J, the gap between germline ends came to 11 bases. CDR3 length: 13 amino acids. The germline V gene has CDR1 ENHRY and CDR2 SYGVKD. CDR3 loop: CAISATGRTEAFF. The DNA for the CDR3 is TGTGCCATCAGTGCGACAGGAAGGACTGAAGCTTTCTTT.

This chain connects TRBV12-3 or TRBV12-4 to TRBJ2-1; possibly TRBD1 or TRBD2 for D (5 bases each). Trimming removed 3 bases at V and 8 bases at J, with 20 bases between. The CDR3 runs 16 residues. The CDR3: CASSFPGTRGVYEQFF. The DNA of the CDR3 is TGTGCCAGCAGTTTCCCCGGGACGAGAGGGGTCTATGAGCAGTTCTTC.

The table lists this clonotype with a few counts. The chain combines TRBV6-5 with TRBJ1-1; D gene ambiguous. CDR1 is MNHEY, CDR2 SVGAGI, per germline. The CDR3 consists of 17 residues. V dropped 2 bases and J dropped 0 bases, with 16 bases sitting between them. The CDR3 here is CASSYPRAGDMNTEAFF. CDR3 nucleotide sequence: TGTGCCAGCAGTTACCCCCGGGCAGGCGATATGAACACTGAAGCTTTCTTT.

This clonotype was detected ten times or more. CDR3 amino acids: CASSYGRQSTDTQYF. In DNA, the CDR3 is TGTGCCAGCAGCTACGGACGGCAGAGCACAGATACGCAGTATTTT. The rearrangement links TRBV7-9 to TRBJ2-3; D gene ambiguous. The CDR3 runs to 15 residues. Germline CDR1 SEHNR, CDR2 FQNEAQ (reference sequence). Trimming took 4 bases from V and 0 from J, leaving 11 bases between them.

This clonotype has a count of ten or more. The chain links TRBV20-1 to TRBJ1-4; D perhaps matches TRBD1 (6 bases). V gave up 0 bases and J gave up 7 bases, with 12 bases separating them. Germline-derived CDR1 and CDR2 are DFQATT and SNEGSKA (reference sequence). The CDR3 spans 14 residues. CDR3: CSAREWGLGEKLFF. The CDR3 nucleotides read TGCAGTGCTAGAGAATGGGGGCTTGGTGAAAAACTGTTTTTT.